The entry below gives a single T cell receptor (beta chain) sequence along with its context. Its antigen is undetermined. V shed 0 bases and J 8 bases; nucleotides not matched to a gene: 10. Per germline, CDR1 MGHRA and CDR2 YSYEKL. This CDR3 has 16 amino acids. This sample was included in a study of cytomegalovirus exposure and HLA in healthy donors. Study-wide results and caveats: Listed as cytomegalovirus-associated were over 150 TCR beta chains. The classifier reportedly diagnosed cytomegalovirus status with high specificity and sensitivity. In vitro checks showed that a few CMV-associated chains really do target CMV antigens.

TCRdb's table, derived via immunoSEQ multiplex PCR, lists solely in-frame clones and lacks some. This table has 100,000 to 150,000 clones, 89% appearing once. Separation from the roughly 680-subject first cohort characterized the roughly 130-subject validation cohort, to which the donors belonged. The V and J genes are TRBV4-1 and TRBJ2-1; TRBD1 agrees at 7 bases. This clonotype was obtained from a woman between 18 and 29 years old in good health and CMV-seronegative. The sequencing input was PBMCs. The CDR3 reads CASSQEGGGFVDEQFF. CDR3 in DNA: TGCGCCAGCAGCCAAGAAGGGGGCGGGTTCGTCGATGAGCAGTTCTTC.